This TCR beta chain was sequenced in a study of blood T cell dynamics during melanoma immunotherapy. V lost 5 bases to trimming and J lost 5 bases; unmatched junction nucleotides: 8. Per the germline V gene, CDR1 is MDHEN and CDR2 is SYDVKM. The CDR3 length is 15 residues. This table comes from immunoSEQ multiplex PCR, and its TCRdb copy is limited to in-frame clones, with some not included. The sample yields some 15,000 clones, 80% to 95% seen once. As for time point: pre-treatment baseline. Sequences were derived from blood, sampled from a patient treated with checkpoint blockade. The rearrangement uses TRBV28 and TRBJ2-3; 9 bases match TRBD2. The TCR originated in a human donor with melanoma. The CDR3 is CASSPHGGGEDTQYF. The CDR3 DNA reads TGTGCCAGCAGTCCTCATGGCGGGGGGGAAGATACGCAGTATTTT.